This T cell receptor (beta chain) was documented in a study of CD8+CD57+ T cells in acquired aplastic anemia. Overall study context: Yields of DNA that came from sorted CD4+ and CD8+ cells averaged roughly 3 ug. General study results and limits: Around 27 CD8+ CDR3 sequences occurred in both the patients and the controls.

Of note for this clonotype: Its cognate antigen is unknown.

The use of genomic DNA as template underpinned the TCR beta VDJ and CDR3 profiling. TCRdb reanalysed the reads using MiXCR and keeps one entry per CDR3 protein. The sample carries fewer than 200,000 distinct CDR3 sequences, approximately 52% recorded once. Patients included in sequencing had previously demonstrated CD8+CD57+ cell expansion by flow cytometry. A severe acquired aplastic anemia diagnosis applied to all patients. The TCR was taken from a human donor with aplastic anemia. The source material was sorted CD4+, CD8+, or CD8+CD57+ T cells (not recorded which) from PBMCs.

CDR3 in DNA: TGTGCCACAGGAGACAGGGGGCGCCGGACCGGGGAGCTGTTTTTT. It translates to CATGDRGRRTGELFF. The V and J genes are TRBV15 and TRBJ2-2; TRBD1 matches at 10 bases. The CDR3 runs 15 residues. The V gene end was trimmed by 9 bases and the J gene end by 5 bases; junction bases not matched to a gene: 9. Germline values: CDR1 LNHNV, CDR2 YYDKDF (reference sequence). The full variable domain, completed using reference TRBV15 and TRBJ2-2, is DAMVIQNPRYQVTQFGKPVTLSCSQTLNHNVMYWYQQKSSQAPKLLFHYYDKDFNNEADTPDNFQSRRPNTSFCFLDIRSPGLGDTAMYLCATGDRGRRTGELFFGEGSRLTVL.